This TCR beta chain appears in the sequencing data of a study of cytomegalovirus exposure and HLA in healthy donors. The repertoire was sequenced with immunoSEQ multiplex PCR; TCRdb's copy has only in-frame clones and lacks some. The data show 160,000 or so clones, about 88% seen once. V lost 4 bases and J lost 1, with 11 bases in between. Germline V CDR1 and CDR2: GTSNPN, SVGIG (reference sequence). The CDR3 runs to 13 residues. The material sequenced was PBMCs. V is TRBV30 and J is TRBJ2-7; tentatively, D is TRBD1 (5 bases). The TCR sequence derives from a man aged 18 to 35 in good health and CMV-seronegative. The CDR3 bases are TGTGCCTGGACGGGCAGGGAATCCTACGAGCAGTACGTC. Translating gives CAWTGRESYEQYV.